These T cell receptor beta chains were read from a single sample in a study of T cells in Graves' hyperthyroidism and ophthalmopathy. TCRdb re-analysed the multiplex PCR reads in MiXCR, keeping a single row per CDR3 protein. Found here are about 620,000 distinct CDR3 sequences, about 16% of them singletons; the top ten hold less than 4.5%. Sequenced sample: blood. Receptors originate from a woman aged 30 to 39 with Graves' hyperthyroidism. Both conserved end residues are part of each CDR3. D genes are given only for firm matches. Rows give clone size only sometimes, using once, few, many, or a class for an expanded clone.

v_call,j_call,clone_size,cdr3_length,d_call,cdr3_aa,cdr3_nt
TRBV28,TRBJ2-7,many,14,TRBD2,CASIGLAGPYEQYF,TGTGCCAGCATTGGGCTAGCGGGACCCTACGAGCAGTACTTC
TRBV20-1,TRBJ2-1,NA,15,TRBD2,CSAGSGSSSYNEQFF,TGCAGTGCTGGCAGCGGGAGTAGCTCCTACAATGAGCAGTTCTTC
TRBV11-2,TRBJ1-5,NA,18,NA,CASSPVGGGDHSNQPQHF,TGTGCCAGCAGCCCCGTGGGAGGGGGGGATCATAGCAATCAGCCCCAGCATTTT
TRBV7-3,TRBJ2-4,many,15,NA,CASSLLQGRGNIQYF,TGTGCCAGCAGCTTACTCCAGGGGCGGGGAAACATTCAGTACTTC
TRBV5-1,TRBJ1-1,many,14,NA,CASALRVGYTEAFF,TGCGCCAGCGCACTTAGGGTAGGGTACACTGAAGCTTTCTTT
TRBV30,TRBJ2-5,NA,10,NA,CAWSVETQYF,TGTGCCTGGAGTGTGGAGACCCAGTACTTC
TRBV27,TRBJ2-1,few,14,NA,CASSWGNGGPEQFF,TGTGCCAGCAGTTGGGGTAACGGGGGTCCTGAGCAGTTCTTC
TRBV6-4,TRBJ2-3,once,18,TRBD2,CASRTGTSGTSSTDTQYF,TGTGCCAGCAGGACTGGGACTAGCGGAACCTCTAGCACAGATACGCAGTATTTT
TRBV11-2,TRBJ2-1,many,14,TRBD2,CASSGIRDYFEQFF,TGTGCCAGCAGCGGCATCCGGGACTACTTTGAGCAGTTCTTC
TRBV20-1,TRBJ2-5,few,12,NA,CSAIGQRETQYF,TGCAGTGCTATCGGCCAGAGAGAGACCCAGTACTTC
TRBV28,TRBJ2-7,NA,18,NA,CASSPPGGGGGTSYEQYF,TGTGCCAGCAGCCCACCTGGGGGAGGGGGCGGGACCTCCTACGAGCAGTACTTC
TRBV12-3/TRBV12-4,TRBJ2-7,few,14,NA,CASSLEAGHYEQYF,TGTGCCAGCAGTTTGGAGGCAGGACACTACGAGCAGTACTTC
TRBV6-1,TRBJ1-2,NA,15,NA,CASRRLYRTSGGYTF,TGTGCCAGCAGACGCCTCTACAGGACTTCGGGGGGCTACACCTTC
TRBV10-1,TRBJ2-1,NA,13,NA,CASSEPPAGEQFF,TGCGCCAGCAGTGAGCCCCCGGCCGGGGAGCAGTTCTTC
TRBV11-2,TRBJ1-1,many,16,NA,CASSSITVDQNTEAFF,TGTGCCAGCAGCTCCATCACAGTAGATCAGAACACTGAAGCTTTCTTT
TRBV7-2,TRBJ1-6,NA,12,TRBD1,CASSLQGSPLHF,TGTGCCAGCAGTTTACAGGGGTCACCCCTCCACTTT
TRBV28,TRBJ2-7,many,14,NA,CASSLRTEINEQYF,TGTGCCAGCAGTTTACGGACAGAAATAAACGAGCAGTACTTC
TRBV19,TRBJ2-7,few,15,NA,CASSNPGSTFHEQYF,TGTGCCAGTAGTAATCCCGGGTCTACCTTCCACGAGCAGTACTTC
TRBV7-8,TRBJ2-7,NA,11,NA,CASTREYEQYF,TGTGCCAGCACGCGGGAATACGAGCAGTACTTC
TRBV7-2,TRBJ2-7,NA,12,NA,CASSFDRSEQYF,TGTGCCAGCAGCTTCGACAGGTCTGAGCAGTACTTC
TRBV28,TRBJ1-4,many,15,NA,CASSSDIATNEKLFF,TGTGCCAGCAGTTCCGACATAGCAACTAATGAAAAACTGTTTTTT
TRBV15,TRBJ2-7,NA,18,NA,CATNPWGPSSDAGNEQYF,TGTGCCACCAACCCTTGGGGACCCTCCTCTGATGCAGGAAACGAGCAGTACTTC
TRBV11-2,TRBJ2-4,many,13,NA,CASSRVLGDIQYF,TGTGCCAGCAGCCGTGTACTCGGGGACATTCAGTACTTC
TRBV24-1,TRBJ2-3,many,17,TRBD2,CATSDPKREGNTDTQYF,TGTGCCACCAGTGATCCTAAGCGGGAGGGCAACACAGATACGCAGTATTTT
TRBV5-5,TRBJ2-7,few,13,NA,CASMGGTSYEQYF,TGTGCCAGCATGGGGGGAACCTCCTACGAGCAGTACTTC
TRBV12-3/TRBV12-4,TRBJ2-6,NA,19,NA,CASSLGLGLGGAGANVLTF,TGTGCCAGCAGTTTAGGTCTGGGATTGGGGGGAGCTGGGGCCAACGTCCTGACTTTC
TRBV27,TRBJ2-7,many,13,NA,CASSRRGPHEQYF,TGTGCCAGCAGCCGCAGGGGACCCCACGAGCAGTACTTC
TRBV7-9,TRBJ2-5,NA,16,NA,CASSTSWNTLKETQYF,TGTGCCAGCAGCACTAGTTGGAACACCCTAAAAGAGACCCAGTACTTC
TRBV12-3/TRBV12-4,TRBJ1-4,many,15,NA,CASSLVHSYNEKLFF,TGTGCCAGCAGTTTAGTTCACAGCTATAATGAAAAACTGTTTTTT